Below, 3 T cell receptor beta chains from the same sample are listed, as sequenced in a study of blood T cells in healthy people across ages. A second PCR of about 6 to 12 cycles used a sample-barcoded 5' primer and a J-beta primer mix. TCRdb processed the 5' RACE reads anew with MiXCR; each CDR3 protein has one entry. The sample lists 700,000 to 1,000,000 distinct CDR3 sequences; about 42% were seen once. The sequenced material came from blood. These receptors originate from a man aged 55 to 69 in good health.

The gene calls are TRBV9 and TRBJ2-5; weak D call: TRBD1 (6 bases). The J call is uncertain, as TRBJ2-7 better fits the DNA end. Germline CDR1 and CDR2: SGDLS and YYNGEE. The CDR3 is 16 amino acids. The CDR3: CASSAIGQTRPTEQYF. The CDR3 region has the DNA TGTGCCAGCAGCGCCATTGGACAGACACGACCCACCGAGCAGTACTTC.

Concerning this clonotype itself: Being one base from a much bigger clone, this may be a read error. This chain joins TRBV2 and TRBJ2-7; 10 bases map to TRBD2. The last part of the DNA fits TRBJ2-4 better; the J call may be wrong. This CDR3 region has 12 residues. Germline-derived CDR1 and CDR2 are SNHLY and FYNNEI. CDR3 DNA sequence: TGTGCCAGCAGGGGACTAGCGAGCATTCAGTACTTC. It specifies CASRGLASIQYF.

The gene calls are TRBV18 and TRBJ1-1, with TRBD1 matching over 7 bases. The CDR3 spans 17 residues. V lost 1 base and J lost 1; bases outside the gene matches: 9. Germline V gene data show CDR1 as KGHSH and CDR2 as LQKENI. The DNA for the CDR3 is TGTGCCAGCTCACCACAACGAGACAGGGCATGGAACACTGAAGCTTTCTTT. Translating gives CASSPQRDRAWNTEAFF.